The entry below describes one TCR beta chain. No antigen is known for it. This sample stems from a study of cytomegalovirus exposure and HLA in healthy donors. Study overall: Roughly 85 million unique TCRs from HLA-typed donors made up an early data release. Of the donors genotyped, some 400 in all, 65% to 90% fell in the Caucasian-associated ancestry cluster.

V was clipped by 5 bases and J by 3 bases; unmatched bases: 7. Germline V CDR1 and CDR2: GTSNPN, SVGIG (reference sequence). The CDR3 covers 14 residues. Study-level findings and limits: It was taken for granted in presence/absence analyses that sequencing depth across donors was roughly uniform. DRB1 showed the most TCR associations and HLA-C the fewest in a later analysis, as rates varied by HLA locus.

Both 60 Vbeta primers and 13 Jbeta primers went into the PCR. The data were produced by immunoSEQ multiplex PCR, yet TCRdb's version contains in-frame clones alone and is incomplete. The repertoire consists of approximately 170,000 clones, with 80% to 85% occurring once and the leading ten covering about 2.5%. This rearrangement joins TRBV30 to TRBJ1-3; 7 positions agree with TRBD1. The sequencing sample was made of PBMCs. The sequence derives from a male donor in good health and CMV-seronegative. CDR3 DNA sequence: TGTGCCTGGGGGACAGTTTACCGTGGAAACACCATATATTTT. This gives the protein CAWGTVYRGNTIYF.